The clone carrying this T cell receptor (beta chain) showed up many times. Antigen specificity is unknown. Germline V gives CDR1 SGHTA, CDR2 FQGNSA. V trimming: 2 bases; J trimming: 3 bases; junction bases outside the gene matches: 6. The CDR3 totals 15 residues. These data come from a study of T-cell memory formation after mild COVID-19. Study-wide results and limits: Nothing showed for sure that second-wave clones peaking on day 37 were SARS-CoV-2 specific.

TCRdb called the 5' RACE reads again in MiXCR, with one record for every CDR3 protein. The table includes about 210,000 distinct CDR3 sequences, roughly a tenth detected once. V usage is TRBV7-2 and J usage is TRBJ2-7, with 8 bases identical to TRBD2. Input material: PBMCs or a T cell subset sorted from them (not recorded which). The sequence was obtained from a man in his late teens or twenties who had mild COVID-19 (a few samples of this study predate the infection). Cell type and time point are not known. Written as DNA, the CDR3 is TGTGCCAGCAGCTTATTGAGCGGGGGAAACTACGAGCAGTACTTC. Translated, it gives CASSLLSGGNYEQYF.